This T cell receptor beta chain comes out of a study of shared clonotypes between healthy human individuals (dated by TCRdb to between 2020 and 2021). For the wider study: The cohort included three men and a couple of women between 18 and 49 years of age. To estimate repertoire size and how much clonotype sharing occurs between individuals, the study deeply sequenced the blood TCR repertoires of five healthy adults. Between about 0.94 and 8.9 billion PBMCs per donor were obtained by leukapheresis. To increase sequencing depth and limit assay-specific biases, different laboratories used diverse techniques to prepare libraries and sequence TCR repertoires. Per donor, three plates each were used for CD4 naive and CD4 memory, two for CD8 naive, and one for CD8 memory.

Using the deep immunoSEQ assay, TCR CDR3 regions were amplified from genomic DNA by multiplex PCR. Extracted genomic DNA from each cell subset was distributed evenly across all wells of several immunoSEQ 96-well plates, and each plate was treated as a replicate. For sorted subsets, roughly 200 ng genomic DNA, equal to approximately 30,000 T cell genomes, was loaded into each replicate PCR. Purified libraries were quantified with a Qubit 3.0 fluorometer, sized on a Bioanalyzer 2100, and re-quantified with the KAPA Library Quantification kit. Every immunoSEQ 96-well plate was sequenced on a separate single-read 150-cycle Illumina NextSeq 550 flow cell. Per the authors' processing: Because the immunoSEQ output held only junctional sequences and lacked quality scores, the filtering could not match the filtering applied to full-length reads. To assign V/J genes and CDR3, sequences were annotated against IMGT germline references using PyIR, a Python wrapper for IgBLAST v1.9. Reads were filtered out if the reads had weak V/J assignments (E-value above 1e-6), no CDR3, stop codons, out-of-frame junctions, or ambiguous translated residues. A V3J clonotype was defined by an identical inferred V gene, J gene, and CDR3 amino acid sequence. Percentage overlap between repertoires was calculated by dividing the number of shared unique clonotypes by the size of the smaller repertoire. Repertoire richness was assessed with RTK rarefaction, the Chao1 estimator, and Recon v2.1 estimates of unobserved clonotypes. OLGA was used to compute generation probabilities for all TCRbeta clonotypes that the gDNA method yielded from a handful of donors. The table comes from immuneACCESS by way of TCRdb, which keeps in-frame sequences with V and J called. Part of the clones is missing from these tables; in studies checked, under half for an unresolved V gene and the rest for unknown reasons. V, J and clone size reflect that table, while D and trimming were determined from the DNA. This sample is represented by 750,000 to 1,000,000 clones; over 90% of them were singletons. The ten most abundant clones make up 24% of the sample.

Beyond this particular receptor, the publication reports: Only blood was sampled, and tissue TCR repertoires likely differ from those in blood. Based on pairwise subsampling, the degree of clonotype sharing among donors was expected to be affected by sequencing depth. Higher generation probabilities were observed for clonotypes shared by all four sorted-subset donors than for non-shared clonotypes. Because the study included a small number of donors, the genetic and exposure-history diversity represented was limited. Incomplete sequencing was indicated by rarefaction of sorted-subset datasets, despite the large sequencing depth. Across a handful of donors, about 4.5% of naive CD4, approximately 3.6% of naive CD8, approximately 2.5% of memory CD4, and approximately 0.42% of memory CD8 clonotypes were shared. Naive subsets generally had larger estimated clonotype richness than memory subsets did.

CD8 naive samples were CD45RO-negative cells positively selected for CCR7, giving a CD45RA+CCR7+ population that excluded TemRA cells. The donors were healthy, HIV-negative adults with no recently reported acute infections or vaccinations. Every donor was a Caucasian adult living in Nashville, Tennessee, USA. Blood was collected by leukapheresis, and PBMCs were isolated by Ficoll-Histopaque density gradient centrifugation and then cryopreserved in liquid nitrogen vapor phase. Analytical flow cytometry was used to check the purity and quantity of each magnetically sorted T cell population. Genomic DNA was isolated from each sorted fraction and quantified by UV absorbance on a Nanodrop 2000c. Sequences SQVTM (CDR1) and ANQGSEA (CDR2) are obtained from the germline V gene. The CDR3 runs 13 residues from the cysteine to the phenylalanine. CDR3 DNA is the only sequence kept; it has 39 bases, read in frame from the first base. V and J are truncated by 1 base and 6 bases respectively, leaving an intervening sequence of 12 bases.

As regards this clone: Its specific antigen is unknown. No clone much larger than this one lies a single base away; base qualities are absent.

The sequence was obtained from a man younger than 45 in good health. This sequence uses TRBV29-1 and TRBJ1-1, with the D gene not clear enough to name. Specimen: naive CD8+ T cells sorted from blood. Per the publication, the cell subset or site label means: CD45RA+CCR7+. The nucleotides are TGCAGCGTTGAAGGCACGACGGGCGCTGAAGCTTTCTTT. Its translation reads: CSVEGTTGAEAFF.